This T cell receptor beta chain was sequenced during a study of PD-1 blockade in classical Hodgkin lymphoma. Produced via immunoSEQ multiplex PCR; TCRdb's table is partial and in-frame only. This repertoire shows roughly 29,000 clones, less than 80% found once; its top ten account for around 0.56%. The germline V gene encodes CDR1 SGHVS and CDR2 FQNEAQ. V was shortened by 3 bases and J by 1 base, with 15 bases between the two germline ends. The CDR3 contains 16 residues. Regarding this clone: Antigen: not known.

Broader study findings: Patients were excluded if nivolumab began under 1 year after ASCT (the autologous transplant).

Documented time point: cycle 4 day 1 (C4D1), after five to seven weeks of nivolumab. There was relapse after autologous stem cell transplantation in every patient, and there was variation in brentuximab vedotin exposure. Purified CD4+ T cells were obtained from thawed PBMCs through magnetic negative selection. The sequence came from a human donor with classical Hodgkin lymphoma. The sequencing here drew on CD4+ T cells from blood, taken before the fourth cycle of nivolumab. The rearrangement uses TRBV7-8 and TRBJ1-1, with a tentative D call TRBD1 (5 bases). This CDR3 reads CASSFSTGRANTEAFF. The CDR3 nucleotides read TGTGCCAGCAGCTTTTCCACGGGCAGGGCGAACACTGAAGCTTTCTTT.